Each of the 18 T cell receptor beta chains below was sequenced from the same sample in a study of blood T cell repertoires in COVID-19 (TCRdb year 2020). The library was made by the immunoSEQ multiplex PCR assay. TCRdb holds this immuneACCESS table with in-frame rearrangements only. Some clones are missing; in checked studies, unresolved V genes explain under half, and the rest has no known cause. This sample lists roughly 150,000 clones; about 84% were detected once. The ten largest account for approximately 1.6% of the sample. Sequencing was carried out using PBMCs or T cells enriched from blood (not recorded which). The receptors shown here come from a woman under 30 who had been exposed to COVID-19.

The J gene is TRBJ2-7, the V gene TRBV2; D possibly corresponds to TRBD2 (6 bases). V lost 3 bases and J lost 4, with 19 bases in between. The CDR3 covers 16 residues. Germline V gene sequence: CDR1 SNHLY, CDR2 FYNNEI. CDR3 region: CASSDDRPSVAYEQYF. CDR3 sequence (DNA): TGTGCCAGCAGTGATGATCGACCTAGCGTGGCGTACGAGCAGTACTTC.

The rearrangement links TRBV30 to TRBJ1-1; 8 nucleotides match TRBD1. The germline V gene has CDR1 GTSNPN and CDR2 SVGIG (reference sequence). This CDR3 contains 14 residues. V shed 1 base and J 3 bases; nucleotides not matched to a gene: 4. CDR3 sequence reads: CAWSGSTGDTEAFF. As DNA, the CDR3 is TGTGCCTGGAGTGGGTCGACAGGGGACACTGAAGCTTTCTTT.

V and J are TRBV27 and TRBJ2-3; TRBD2 agrees at 7 bases. V lost 1 base to trimming and J lost 3 bases; unmatched junction nucleotides: 7. Germline values: CDR1 MNHEY, CDR2 SMNVEV (reference sequence). This CDR3 is 16 amino acids long. The CDR3 protein is CASSLWQGGMTDTQYF. In DNA, the CDR3 is TGTGCCAGCAGTTTATGGCAGGGAGGGATGACAGATACGCAGTATTTT.

V and J are TRBV10-1 and TRBJ2-7; 11 nucleotides line up with TRBD2. This CDR3 has 15 amino acids. Trimming at V came to 5 bases and at J to 3 bases, leaving 6 bases not matched to a gene. CDR1 is WNHNN and CDR2 is SYGVQD in the germline V gene (reference sequence). CDR3 in amino acids: CASSPGTSGDYEQYF. CDR3 nucleotide sequence: TGCGCCAGCAGTCCCGGGACTAGCGGAGACTACGAGCAGTACTTC.

The gene calls are TRBV11-2 and TRBJ1-1; D is undetermined. Germline CDR1 SGHAT, CDR2 FQNNGV. This CDR3 has 16 amino acids. Trimming removed 2 bases from V and 1 base from J, with 14 bases in between. CDR3 bases: TGTGCCAGCAGCTTAAGGGAGGGTTTGGGGAACACTGAAGCTTTCTTT. It encodes CASSLREGLGNTEAFF.

This clone showed up just once. The rearrangement links TRBV4-1 to TRBJ1-1; 8 nucleotides align to TRBD1. Germline trimming cut 3 bases from V and 0 bases from J; bases unmatched to any gene: 9. This CDR3 contains 17 residues. Per germline, CDR1 MGHRA and CDR2 YSYEKL. The CDR3 region has the DNA TGCGCCAGCAGCCATCCCTTGGGACAGGTCATGAACACTGAAGCTTTCTTT. This codes for CASSHPLGQVMNTEAFF.

This clone was counted only a few times. The chain combines TRBV7-9 with TRBJ1-1; 9 positions agree with TRBD1. The ends lost 3 bases at V and 1 base at J; junction bases unmatched: 3. In germline, CDR1 is SEHNR, CDR2 FQNEAQ (reference sequence). CDR3 length: 15 residues. The CDR3 spells CASSLVGQGNTEAFF. As DNA, the CDR3 is TGTGCCAGCAGCTTGGTGGGACAGGGGAACACTGAAGCTTTCTTT.

As DNA, the CDR3 is TGTGCCAGCACCGTGGACAGGGCTGCTAACTATGGCTACACCTTC. It encodes CASTVDRAANYGYTF. This chain connects TRBV6-5 to TRBJ1-2; 8 bases align to TRBD1. V was pared by 7 bases and J by 0 bases, with 7 bases of the junction left unmatched. The CDR3 loop spans 15 amino acids. CDR1 MNHEY and CDR2 SVGAGI come from the germline V gene.

V gene TRBV5-1 combines with J gene TRBJ2-2; 15 bases match TRBD2. V shed 3 bases and J 0 bases; nucleotides not matched to a gene: 6. Germline V gives CDR1 SGHRS, CDR2 YFSETQ. The CDR3 runs to 19 residues. The CDR3 protein is CASSSRTSGRAPNTGELFF. In DNA form, the CDR3 reads TGCGCCAGCAGCTCGAGGACTAGCGGGAGGGCCCCGAACACCGGGGAGCTGTTTTTT.

The V gene is TRBV7-9, the J gene TRBJ2-5; TRBD2 matches 7 bases. CDR1 SEHNR and CDR2 FQNEAQ come from the germline V gene (reference sequence). The CDR3 runs 14 residues. Trimming at V came to 1 base and at J to 9 bases, leaving 8 bases not matched to a gene. CDR3 DNA sequence: TGTGCCAGCAGCTTAGAAGCGGGACCACCGTCCCAGTACTTC. This gives the protein CASSLEAGPPSQYF.

J is TRBJ2-7 and V is TRBV7-9, with TRBD1 matching 8 bases. This CDR3 spans 14 amino acids. Germline V CDR1 and CDR2: SEHNR, FQNEAQ (reference sequence). Trimming took 5 bases from V and 1 from J; bases not matched to a gene: 4. The CDR3 sequence is CASSPGTGSYEQYF. In nucleotides, the CDR3 is TGTGCCAGCAGCCCCGGGACAGGATCCTACGAGCAGTACTTC. Variable domain in full (rest from reference TRBV7-9 and TRBJ2-7): DTGVSQNPRHKITKRGQNVTFRCDPISEHNRLYWYRQTLGQGPEFLTYFQNEAQLEKSRLLSDRFSAERPKGSFSTLEIQRTEQGDSAMYLCASSPGTGSYEQYFGPGTRLTVT.

This rearrangement joins TRBV19 to TRBJ2-7; D ambiguous. This CDR3 contains 13 residues. V was cut by 3 bases and J by 3 bases, with 9 bases left in between. Germline assignment: CDR1 LNHDA and CDR2 SQIVND (reference sequence). The CDR3: CASSIASGYEQYF. For the CDR3, the DNA is TGTGCCAGTAGTATTGCCTCAGGCTACGAGCAGTACTTC. Full variable domain (remainder filled in from reference TRBV19 and TRBJ2-7): DGGITQSPKYLFRKEGQNVTLSCEQNLNHDAMYWYRQDPGQGLRLIYYSQIVNDFQKGDIAEGYSVSREKKESFPLTVTSAQKNPTAFYLCASSIASGYEQYFGPGTRLTVT.

The chain uses TRBV11-2 and TRBJ2-7, with 10 positions matching TRBD2. Germline CDR1 is SGHAT and CDR2 is FQNNGV. The ends lost 2 bases at V and 5 bases at J; junction bases unmatched: 3. The CDR3 has 14 residues. Written as DNA, the CDR3 is TGTGCCAGCAGCTTACAGCGGGGGGGAAACGAGCAGTACTTC. Protein sequence: CASSLQRGGNEQYF.

The gene calls are TRBV6-5 and TRBJ2-7; TRBD2 aligns across 8 bases. Germline trimming cut 0 bases from V and 2 bases from J; bases unmatched to any gene: 6. The CDR3 sequence is 16 residues long. Germline-derived CDR1 and CDR2 are MNHEY and SVGAGI. The CDR3 DNA reads TGTGCCAGCAGTTACTCTATCGGGAGGGGGACCTACGAGCAGTACTTC. Amino acid sequence: CASSYSIGRGTYEQYF.

This chain links TRBV6-1 with TRBJ1-6, with D hard to call. The CDR3 has 15 residues. Trimming shortened V by 0 bases and J by 7 bases, and 10 bases separated the two germline ends. Germline loops: CDR1 MNHNS, CDR2 SASEGT. The CDR3 DNA reads as TGTGCCAGCAGTGAAGCCGTAGCCGGGAATTCACCCCTCCACTTT. Translation: CASSEAVAGNSPLHF.

As concerns this clone: This CDR3 is also generated by other DNA sequences in the sample. The chain employs TRBV5-4 and TRBJ2-7; D may be TRBD2 (6 bases). This CDR3 comprises 13 residues. Per germline, CDR1 SGHNT and CDR2 YYREEE (reference sequence). Trimming removed 4 bases at V and 6 bases at J, with 14 bases between. The CDR3 coding sequence is TGTGCCAGCAGCGAAACCGGGGGTGGCGAGCAGTACTTC. Translating it yields CASSETGGGEQYF.

This chain connects TRBV2 to TRBJ1-1; 7 bases are a match to TRBD1. The CDR3 sequence is 14 residues long. The V segment lost 4 bases and the J segment 3 bases; nucleotides outside the gene matches: 5. In germline, CDR1 is SNHLY, CDR2 FYNNEI. The CDR3 bases are TGTGCCAGCAGTGCGACAGGGATTGACACTGAAGCTTTCTTT. Translating gives CASSATGIDTEAFF.

The genes are TRBV4-2 and TRBJ2-7; maybe TRBD1 (6 bases). CDR1 LGHNA and CDR2 YNFKEQ come from the germline V gene. The length of the CDR3 is 16 residues. The V end lost 0 bases, the J end lost 2 bases, and 14 bases lay between the germline ends. For the CDR3, the DNA is TGTGCCAGCAGCCAAGATCTGGGGGCCCTTACCTACGAGCAGTACTTC. Encoded protein: CASSQDLGALTYEQYF.